This T cell receptor beta chain was identified during a study of PD-L1 blockade in urothelial cancer. About the research overall: Samples of blood were analyzed 3 weeks (second dose) and 6 weeks after treatment start. The median T cell count in blood samples was 110,000 to 150,000.

There are 11 residues in the CDR3. Germline CDR1 is DFQATT and CDR2 is SNEGSKA (reference sequence). V dropped 3 bases and J dropped 8; count of bases not matched to a gene: 3. Time point: pretreatment peripheral blood. The assay was immunoSEQ multiplex PCR, and TCRdb's table has in-frame clones only and misses some. This table holds about 87,000 clones, around 83% found once. Source: PBMCs, taken around atezolizumab (anti-PD-L1) treatment. The origin of this receptor is a man between 60 and 70 years old with urothelial cancer. The chain uses TRBV20-1 and TRBJ1-2; 7 nucleotides line up with TRBD1. CDR3 nucleotide sequence: TGCAGTGCTAGCCAGGGGGGAGGCTACACCTTC. As protein: CSASQGGGYTF.